The subject of this entry is one TCR beta chain. Its antigen is as yet unknown. CDR3 length: 15 residues. This record comes from a study of T cells expressing NK-cell markers. Study information: Sorted CD3+CD56+NKG2C+, CD3+CD56+NKG2C- and CD3+CD56-NKG2C+ T cells supplied TCR beta repertoires.

Study results and limitations: For several donors, the dominant NKG2C+ clonotypes made up roughly 1.0-7.5% of their CD8+ T cells. These clonotypes additionally ranked first within the CD3+CD56-NKG2C+ fraction of a handful of donors.

TCRdb reprocessed the 5' RACE reads, keeping one entry per CDR3 protein, no DNA. The sample table includes about 190,000 distinct CDR3 sequences. J is TRBJ1-2 and V is TRBV12-2; no DNA is available, so the TRBD1 call from TCRdb remains unchecked. TRBV12-2 is termed a pseudogene. Sequenced input: blood T cells: a sorted CD56 or NKG2C T cell subset, CD4+ or CD8+ T cells, or bulk PBMC T cells (not recorded which). The TCR was taken from a man aged 18-75 years in good health. CDR3: CASRLEDRVDYGYTF.